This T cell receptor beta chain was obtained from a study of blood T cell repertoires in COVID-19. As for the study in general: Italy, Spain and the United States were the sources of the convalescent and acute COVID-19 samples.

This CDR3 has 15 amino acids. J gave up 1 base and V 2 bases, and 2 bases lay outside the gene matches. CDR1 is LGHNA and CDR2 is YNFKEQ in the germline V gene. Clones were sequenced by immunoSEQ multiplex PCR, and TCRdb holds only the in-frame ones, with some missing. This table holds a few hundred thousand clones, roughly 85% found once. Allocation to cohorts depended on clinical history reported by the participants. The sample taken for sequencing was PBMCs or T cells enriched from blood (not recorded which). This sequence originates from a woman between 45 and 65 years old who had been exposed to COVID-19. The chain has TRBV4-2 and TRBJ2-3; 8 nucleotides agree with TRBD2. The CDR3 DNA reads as TGTGCCAGCAGCCAAAGTAGCGGGGGCACAGATACGCAGTATTTT. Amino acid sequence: CASSQSSGGTDTQYF.